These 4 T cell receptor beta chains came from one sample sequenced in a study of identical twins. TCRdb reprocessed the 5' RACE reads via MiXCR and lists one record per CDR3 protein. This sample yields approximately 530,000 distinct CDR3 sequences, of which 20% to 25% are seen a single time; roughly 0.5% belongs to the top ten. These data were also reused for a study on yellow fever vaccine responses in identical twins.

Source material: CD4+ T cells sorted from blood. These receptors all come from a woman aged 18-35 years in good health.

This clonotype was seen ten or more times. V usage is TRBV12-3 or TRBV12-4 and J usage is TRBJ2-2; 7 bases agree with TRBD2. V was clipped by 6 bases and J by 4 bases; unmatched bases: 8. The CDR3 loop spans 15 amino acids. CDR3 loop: CASSPSGRGTGELFF. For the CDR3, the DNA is TGTGCCAGCAGCCCAAGTGGGAGGGGCACCGGGGAGCTGTTTTTT.

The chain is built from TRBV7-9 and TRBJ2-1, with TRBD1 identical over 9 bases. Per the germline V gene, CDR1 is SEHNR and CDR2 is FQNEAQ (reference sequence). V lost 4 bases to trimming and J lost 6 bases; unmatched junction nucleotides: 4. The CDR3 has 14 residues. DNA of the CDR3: TGTGCCAGCAGCTGGGACAGGGAGTTCAATGAGCAGTTCTTC. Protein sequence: CASSWDREFNEQFF.

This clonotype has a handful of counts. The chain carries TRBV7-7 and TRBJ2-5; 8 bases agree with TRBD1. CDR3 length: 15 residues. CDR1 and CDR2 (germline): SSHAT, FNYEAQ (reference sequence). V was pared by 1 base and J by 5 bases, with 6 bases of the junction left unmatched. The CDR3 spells CASSLDSGGGETQYF. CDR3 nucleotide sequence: TGTGCCAGCAGCTTAGACTCAGGGGGCGGGGAGACCCAGTACTTC.

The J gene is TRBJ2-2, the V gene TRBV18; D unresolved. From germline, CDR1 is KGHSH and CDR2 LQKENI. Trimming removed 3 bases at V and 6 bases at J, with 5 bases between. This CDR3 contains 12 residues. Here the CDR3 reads CASSPVAGELFF. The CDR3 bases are TGTGCCAGCTCACCGGTCGCCGGGGAGCTGTTTTTT.